This T cell receptor beta chain derives from a study of blood T cell repertoires in COVID-19 (dated by TCRdb to 2020 to 2021). With respect to the entire study: Samples from collaborators originated in the United States, Italy and Spain and spanned both the acute and convalescent phases of COVID-19. The prospective study material was composed of cDNA or gDNA derived from T cells, B-cell-depleted T cells, or PBMCs. Deeply sampled blood TCRbeta repertoires from subjects exposed to, actively infected with, or recovered from COVID-19 were included in the dataset. The repertoires were released in a freely available public database intended as a resource for research on the immune response to SARS-CoV-2. Samples were obtained from the ongoing ImmuneRACE study (first 160 participants) and from over 1,000 subjects provided by 6 global collaborators. Nearly every sample came with metadata listing a de-identified subject ID, COVID-19 status, age in years and sex. HLA class I and class II types, where available, came from metadata supplied by the sample provider rather than from assay-based typing. What the research found in general, with its limitations: The amount of clinical and demographic metadata varied by source and participant and was provided uncurated.

TCRbeta CDR3 regions were amplified from genomic DNA using the immunoSEQ Assay, a bias-controlled multiplex PCR. Under the source paper's analysis protocol: Within the assay, amplification of reference gene primers was used to estimate how many nucleated cells each sample contained. To quantify the absolute abundance of each unique TCRbeta CDR3 rearrangement, sequence reads were collapsed and filtered. For each sample, productive Simpson clonality was calculated as the square root of Simpson's diversity index over productive rearrangements. TCRdb re-hosts the immuneACCESS table, in-frame sequences only. Its copies lack some clones; in the studies checked, an unresolved V gene accounts for under half of them, and the cause for the rest is not known. Clonal size and the V and J genes are those of that table, whereas D and trimming came from the DNA. Across this sample there are about 42,000 clones, with 80% to 90% seen only once. Approximately 10% of the sample goes to the ten largest clones.

This clone was observed a single time. Its antigen is not yet known. Base qualities are missing; no much larger clone stands one base away. The germline V gene supplies CDR1 SGHRS and CDR2 YFSETQ. From cysteine to phenylalanine, the CDR3 is 13 amino acids long. The CDR3 DNA has 39 bases and is translated from base 1. The trim is 4 bases for V and 7 bases for J, with a gap of 12 bases between the germline ends. The collaborating institutions used their own protocols to collect whole blood in K2EDTA tubes. For TCRbeta analysis, collaborators shipped samples as frozen whole blood, isolated PBMCs, or DNA extracted from either of those sample types.

This sequence was found in a young man with active or convalescent COVID-19. The rearrangement joined TRBV5-1 to TRBJ2-1; tentative D gene TRBD2, with 5 bases matching. The source material was peripheral blood. The CDR3 region has the sequence CASSGTRENEQFF. The nucleotide sequence is given as TGCGCCAGCAGCGGTACTAGAGAAAATGAGCAGTTCTTC. With the portions outside the CDR3 filled from the reference TRBV5-1 and TRBJ2-1 genes, the complete variable region becomes KAGVTQTPRYLIKTRGQQVTLSCSPISGHRSVSWYQQTPGQGLQFLFEYFSETQRNKGNFPGRFSGRQFSNSRSEMNVSTLELGDSALYLCASSGTRENEQFFGPGTRLTVL.